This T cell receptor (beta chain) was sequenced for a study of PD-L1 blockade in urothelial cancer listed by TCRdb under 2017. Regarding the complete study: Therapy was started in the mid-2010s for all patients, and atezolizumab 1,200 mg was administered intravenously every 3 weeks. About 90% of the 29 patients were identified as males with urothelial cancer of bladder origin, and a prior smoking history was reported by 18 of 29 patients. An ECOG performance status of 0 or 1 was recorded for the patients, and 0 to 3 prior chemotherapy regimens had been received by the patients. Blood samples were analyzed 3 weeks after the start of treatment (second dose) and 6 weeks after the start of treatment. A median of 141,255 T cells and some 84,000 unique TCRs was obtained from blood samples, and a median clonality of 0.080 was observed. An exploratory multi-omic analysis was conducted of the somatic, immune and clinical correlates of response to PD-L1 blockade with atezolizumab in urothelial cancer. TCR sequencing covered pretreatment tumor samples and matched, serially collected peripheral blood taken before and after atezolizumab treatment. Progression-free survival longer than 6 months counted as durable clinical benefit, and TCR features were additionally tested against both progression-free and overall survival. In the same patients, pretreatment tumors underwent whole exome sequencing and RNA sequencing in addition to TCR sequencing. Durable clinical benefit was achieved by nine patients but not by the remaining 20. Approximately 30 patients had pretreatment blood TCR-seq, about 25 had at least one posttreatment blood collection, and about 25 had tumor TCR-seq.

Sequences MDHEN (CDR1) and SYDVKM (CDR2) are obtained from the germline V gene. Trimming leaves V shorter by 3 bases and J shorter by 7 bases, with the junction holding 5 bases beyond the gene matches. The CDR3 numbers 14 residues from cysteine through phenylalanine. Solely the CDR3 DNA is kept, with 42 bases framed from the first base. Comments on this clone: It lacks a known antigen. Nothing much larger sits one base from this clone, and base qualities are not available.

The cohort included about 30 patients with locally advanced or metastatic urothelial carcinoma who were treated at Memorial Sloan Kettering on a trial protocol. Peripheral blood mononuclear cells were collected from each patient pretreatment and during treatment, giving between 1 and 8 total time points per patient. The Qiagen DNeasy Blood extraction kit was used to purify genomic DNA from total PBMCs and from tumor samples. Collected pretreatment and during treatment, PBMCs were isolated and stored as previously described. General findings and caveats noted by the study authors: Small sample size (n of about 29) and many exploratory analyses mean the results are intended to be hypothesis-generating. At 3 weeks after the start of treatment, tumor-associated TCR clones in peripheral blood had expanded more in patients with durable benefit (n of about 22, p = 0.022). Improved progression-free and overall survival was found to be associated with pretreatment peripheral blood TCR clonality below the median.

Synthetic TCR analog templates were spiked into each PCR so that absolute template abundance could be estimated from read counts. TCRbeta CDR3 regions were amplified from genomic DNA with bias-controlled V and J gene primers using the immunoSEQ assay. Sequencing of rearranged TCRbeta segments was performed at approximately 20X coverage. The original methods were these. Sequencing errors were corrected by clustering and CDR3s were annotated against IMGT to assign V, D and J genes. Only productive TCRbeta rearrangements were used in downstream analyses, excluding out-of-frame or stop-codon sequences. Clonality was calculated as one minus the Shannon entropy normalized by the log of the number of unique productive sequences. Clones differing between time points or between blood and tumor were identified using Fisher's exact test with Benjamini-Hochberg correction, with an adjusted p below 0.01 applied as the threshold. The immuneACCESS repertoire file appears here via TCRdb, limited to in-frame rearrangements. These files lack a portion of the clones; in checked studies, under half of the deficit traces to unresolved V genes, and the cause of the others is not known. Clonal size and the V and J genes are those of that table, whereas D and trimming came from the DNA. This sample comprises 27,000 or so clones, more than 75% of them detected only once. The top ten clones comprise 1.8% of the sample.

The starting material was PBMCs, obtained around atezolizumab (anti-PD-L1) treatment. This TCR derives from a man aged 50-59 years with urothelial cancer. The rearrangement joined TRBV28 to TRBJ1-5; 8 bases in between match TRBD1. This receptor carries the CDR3 CASSLQGAYQPQHF. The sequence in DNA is TGTGCCAGCAGTTTGCAGGGGGCGTACCAGCCCCAGCATTTT.